This T cell receptor beta chain originates from a study of blood T cell repertoires in COVID-19. Study-wide context: The United States, Italy and Spain provided the acute and convalescent COVID-19 samples.

Methods used by the authors: Amplification from reference gene primers served as the basis for estimated nucleated cell counts. The table came from immunoSEQ multiplex PCR; TCRdb's copy has only in-frame clones and leaves some out. D and trimming come from the DNA, and the V and J calls and clone size come from that table. Of about 150,000 clones listed, over 70% are singletons. The V and J ends lost 0 bases and 1 base respectively, with 9 bases between them. Germline lookup yields CDR1 LGHNA and CDR2 YSLEER. CDR3 size: 15 residues. The source is a woman aged 70-85 years who had recovered from COVID-19. The genes are TRBV4-3 and TRBJ1-2; D is perhaps TRBD1 (5 bases). Sample: peripheral blood. The CDR3 nucleotides read TGCGCCAGCAGCCAAGATGGGGCATATAACTATGGCTACACCTTC. As protein: CASSQDGAYNYGYTF.